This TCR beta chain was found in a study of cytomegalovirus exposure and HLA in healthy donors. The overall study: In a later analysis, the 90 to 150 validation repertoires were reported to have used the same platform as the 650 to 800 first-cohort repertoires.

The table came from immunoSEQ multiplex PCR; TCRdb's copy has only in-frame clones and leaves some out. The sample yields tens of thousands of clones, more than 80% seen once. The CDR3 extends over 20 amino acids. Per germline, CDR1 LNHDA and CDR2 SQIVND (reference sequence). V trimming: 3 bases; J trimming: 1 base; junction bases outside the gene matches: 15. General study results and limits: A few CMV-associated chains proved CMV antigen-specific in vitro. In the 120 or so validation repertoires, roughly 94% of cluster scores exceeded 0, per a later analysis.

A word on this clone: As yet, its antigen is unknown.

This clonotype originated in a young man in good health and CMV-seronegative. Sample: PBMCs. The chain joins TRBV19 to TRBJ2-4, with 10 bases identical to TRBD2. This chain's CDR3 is CASSIPGLAGEIKAKNIQYF. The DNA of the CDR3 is TGTGCCAGTAGTATCCCCGGGCTAGCGGGAGAGATCAAGGCCAAAAACATTCAGTACTTC.